One and the same sample provided the 10 T cell receptor beta chains below, sequenced in a study of blood T cell repertoires in COVID-19. TCRdb's copy holds only in-frame clones and misses some; the assay was immunoSEQ multiplex PCR. This sample yields around 230,000 clones, of which roughly 80% are seen a single time; more than 9.5% belongs to the top ten. The material sequenced was peripheral blood. The receptor source for this set is an elderly woman with acute or convalescent COVID-19.

This chain uses TRBV11-2 with TRBJ1-1; 8 bases are a match to TRBD1. The CDR3 is 13 residues long. Unmatched junction bases numbered 2, after V lost 0 bases and J lost 8 bases. Germline V CDR1 and CDR2: SGHAT, FQNNGV. In DNA form, the CDR3 reads TGTGCCAGCAGCTTAGACAGGGGGCCGGAAGCTTTCTTT. Residues: CASSLDRGPEAFF.

The genes are TRBV30 and TRBJ1-1; maybe TRBD1 (5 bases). Trimming removed 1 base at V and 3 bases at J, with 9 bases between. Germline V gene lookup returns CDR1 GTSNPN and CDR2 SVGIG (reference sequence). There are 13 residues in the CDR3. CDR3 region: CAWSGRADTEAFF. The CDR3 region has the DNA TGTGCCTGGAGTGGCAGGGCGGACACTGAAGCTTTCTTT. Based on the CDR3 plus reference TRBV30 and TRBJ1-1, the full variable domain is SQTIHQWPATLVQPVGSPLSLECTVEGTSNPNLYWYRQAAGRGLQLLFYSVGIGQISSEVPQNLSASRPQDRQFILSSKKLLLSDSGFYLCAWSGRADTEAFFGQGTRLTVV.

In its sample, this clone was seen once. This rearrangement joins TRBV7-9 to TRBJ1-5, with a weak D call TRBD1 (5 bases). Germline V gene sequence: CDR1 SEHNR, CDR2 FQNEAQ (reference sequence). The CDR3 is 14 residues long. V gave up 0 bases and J gave up 6 bases, with 9 bases separating them. CDR3 amino acids: CASSLAGGAQPQHF. CDR3 DNA sequence: TGTGCCAGCAGCTTAGCGGGGGGTGCTCAGCCCCAGCATTTT.

The rearrangement uses TRBV6-5 and TRBJ2-7, with a possible D match to TRBD1 (5 bases). Germline V gene data show CDR1 as MNHEY and CDR2 as SVGAGI. The germline V and J ends were trimmed by 6 bases and 3 bases, with 9 bases remaining between them. The CDR3 length is 12 residues. This CDR3 reads CASRHDSYEQYF. The CDR3 DNA sequence: TGTGCCAGCAGACACGACAGCTACGAGCAGTACTTC.

V gene TRBV28 combines with J gene TRBJ2-2, with 8 bases that match TRBD1. V trimming: 4 bases; J trimming: 4 bases; junction bases outside the gene matches: 5. The CDR3 has 15 amino acids. Germline V gene sequence: CDR1 MDHEN, CDR2 SYDVKM. CDR3 coding DNA: TGTGCCAGCAGTTCTGGACAGGGTGTCACCGGGGAGCTGTTTTTT. Encoded protein: CASSSGQGVTGELFF.

The gene calls are TRBV28 and TRBJ1-2, with 8 nucleotides matching TRBD1. The V gene end was trimmed by 5 bases and the J gene end by 0 bases; junction bases not matched to a gene: 5. The V gene's germline CDR1 is MDHEN and CDR2 SYDVKM. This CDR3 has 15 amino acids. This CDR3 is CASSRSGGANYGYTF. CDR3 sequence (DNA): TGTGCCAGCAGTCGGTCAGGGGGCGCTAACTATGGCTACACCTTC.

As for this clone: Distinct nucleotide sequences in the sample also encode this CDR3. This rearrangement joins TRBV19 to TRBJ1-5; 8 bases match TRBD1. V shed 5 bases and J 4 bases; nucleotides not matched to a gene: 7. Germline assignment: CDR1 LNHDA and CDR2 SQIVND (reference sequence). The CDR3 covers 15 residues. The DNA for the CDR3 is TGTGCCAGTAGTCCGGGGACAGGCGGGAATCAGCCCCAGCATTTT. This codes for CASSPGTGGNQPQHF.

The chain is built from TRBV3-1 (or the pseudogene TRBV3-2) and TRBJ2-4, with 11 bases fitting TRBD1. The CDR3 contains 16 residues. The V segment lost 4 bases and the J segment 3 bases; nucleotides outside the gene matches: 5. Germline V gene data show CDR1 as LGHDT and CDR2 as YNNKEL (reference sequence). CDR3 coding DNA: TGTGCCAGCAGCCGGACAGGGGGCTTCGGCAAAAACATTCAGTACTTC. Protein product: CASSRTGGFGKNIQYF.

This clone was seen a handful of times. The V call is TRBV2, the J call TRBJ1-3; 7 bases are a match to TRBD1. The germline gives CDR1 SNHLY, CDR2 FYNNEI. Trimming took 7 bases from V and 0 from J; bases not matched to a gene: 3. CDR3 length: 14 residues. Here the CDR3 reads CASTGTVSGNTIYF. In DNA form, the CDR3 reads TGTGCCAGCACCGGGACAGTCTCTGGAAACACCATATATTTT.

V is TRBV19 and J is TRBJ2-5; 7 bases map to TRBD2. There are 16 residues in the CDR3. Germline CDR1 and CDR2: LNHDA and SQIVND (reference sequence). The V gene end was trimmed by 5 bases and the J gene end by 5 bases; junction bases not matched to a gene: 14. For the CDR3, the DNA is TGTGCCAGTAGTTCCACCGGGACTAAATTTTCGGAGACCCAGTACTTC. Its protein is CASSSTGTKFSETQYF.